A selection of T cell receptor beta chains follows, all from one sample in a study of blood T cells in healthy people across ages. TCRdb re-called the 5' RACE reads through MiXCR, storing one row per CDR3 protein. The repertoire consists of about 1,400,000 distinct CDR3 sequences, with almost 60% occurring once and the leading ten covering more than 6%. What was sequenced was blood. Receptors originate from a man younger than 30 in good health. The CDR3 runs from the conserved cysteine through the conserved F or W. The D gene is left open where the match is weak. Rows may omit the clone size; those that give it use once, few, many or a size class.

>TRBJ2-3|TRBV6-5|.|.
TGTGCCAGCAGTTTGGGGGGGCCATCAGATACGCAGTATTTT
CASSLGGPSDTQYF
>TRBJ1-2|TRBV27|.|TRBD1
TGTGCCAGCAGTTTGGTCGGGGCCGGGACAGGAGTTTGGAATGGCTACACCTTC
CASSLVGAGTGVWNGYTF
>TRBJ2-1|TRBV6-5|.|TRBD2
TGTGCCAGCAGTAGGGTAGCGGGAGTGGGTAATGAGCAGTTCTTC
CASSRVAGVGNEQFF
>TRBJ2-5|TRBV20-1|.|TRBD2
TGCAGTGCTTGGGTACGCGGGAGGGCGGGAGAGACCCAGTACTTC
CSAWVRGRAGETQYF
>TRBJ2-7|TRBV24-1|.|.
TGTGCCACCAGCGACCCCGGACGGTCCTACGAGCAGTACTTC
CATSDPGRSYEQYF
>TRBJ1-4|TRBV11-2|once|TRBD1
TGTGCCAGCAGCCCCCTCAGGGGGGGACGTGAAAAACTGTTTTTT
CASSPLRGGREKLFF
>TRBJ1-2|TRBV7-2|.|.
TGTGCCAGCAGCCCCACCGGGCTACTGTATGGCTACACCTTC
CASSPTGLLYGYTF
>TRBJ2-1|TRBV10-3|.|TRBD2
TGTGCCACTCGGCATCCGGGAGGGGGGATAGGTGAGCAGTTCTTC
CATRHPGGGIGEQFF
>TRBJ2-3|TRBV25-1|.|TRBD2
TGTGCCAGCAGTGACTCACCTCCGGGACTAGCGTCGGCAGATACGCAGTATTTT
CASSDSPPGLASADTQYF
>TRBJ2-7|TRBV7-8|.|TRBD2
TGTGCCAGCAGCTTACCTACTAGCGGGGGAGGAGAGCAGTACTTC
CASSLPTSGGGEQYF
>TRBJ2-2|TRBV9|few|.
TGTGCCAGCGGACCCAGGGGGGAGCTGTTTTTT
CASGPRGELFF
>TRBJ2-1|TRBV29-1|.|.
TGCAGCGTTGATAGAAGCGGATCCTACAGTGAGCAGTTCTTC
CSVDRSGSYSEQFF
>TRBJ2-7|TRBV12-3/TRBV12-4|.|.
TGTGCCAGCAGGCCCGGGGGGCAAACCTACGAGCAGTACTTC
CASRPGGQTYEQYF
>TRBJ2-4|TRBV14|.|.
TGTGCCAGCAGTCATTGGGAAAACATTCAGTACTTC
CASSHWENIQYF
>TRBJ1-1|TRBV7-9|.|.
TGTGCCAGCAGCTTAACCGACTCGAACACTGAAGCTTTCTTT
CASSLTDSNTEAFF
>TRBJ2-7|TRBV20-1|.|TRBD2
TGCAGTGCCGAGCAGGCGGGGGGCGAGCAGTACTTC
CSAEQAGGEQYF
>TRBJ1-2|TRBV20-1|few|.
TGCAGTGCTCCGGGACTGGGGGGCTACACCTTC
CSAPGLGGYTF
>TRBJ2-1|TRBV10-3|.|.
TGTGCCATCAGTGAACTCGTAGACAACTCCTACAATGAGCAGTTCTTC
CAISELVDNSYNEQFF
>TRBJ2-7|TRBV7-9|.|TRBD2
TGTGCCAGCAGTTTAGCGGGAGGGCCCAACGAGCAGTACTTC
CASSLAGGPNEQYF
>TRBJ2-7|TRBV12-3/TRBV12-4|few|.
TGTGCCAGCAGTCTCGGACAGTGGGCCTACGAGCAGTACTTC
CASSLGQWAYEQYF
>TRBJ1-2|TRBV6-1|.|.
TGTGCCAGCAGTGTGGGGAGGGGCATACTTAACTATGGCTACACCTTC
CASSVGRGILNYGYTF
>TRBJ2-1|TRBV18|.|TRBD1
TGTGCCAGCTCGCAAACAGGGGTAGGTGGATCCTACAATGAGCAGTTCTTC
CASSQTGVGGSYNEQFF
>TRBJ1-6|TRBV20-1|.|TRBD1
TGCAGTGCTAGAGACTCGTACAGGGGCCTAGGATCACCCCTCCACTTT
CSARDSYRGLGSPLHF
>TRBJ1-2|TRBV3-1|.|.
TGTGCCAGCAGCCAGCCAGGGATGGGAGCGATAGAAGCTAACTATGGCTACACCTTC
CASSQPGMGAIEANYGYTF
>TRBJ2-7|TRBV18|.|.
TGTGCCAGCTCACCAGGAGGGATTTCCTCCTTCTACGAGCAGTACTTC
CASSPGGISSFYEQYF
>TRBJ2-1|TRBV3-1|.|.
TGTGCCAGCAGCCCTAAGGGGCCCCACGAGCAGTTCTTC
CASSPKGPHEQFF
>TRBJ2-3|TRBV4-3|.|TRBD2
TGCGCCAGCAGCCAAGAGGGGAGGGGATTGACAGATACGCAGTATTTT
CASSQEGRGLTDTQYF
>TRBJ2-2|TRBV12-3/TRBV12-4|.|.
TGTGCCAGCACAGGGACAATCATCACCGGGGAGCTGTTTTTT
CASTGTIITGELFF